A single sample gave rise to the 12 T cell receptor beta chains below, sequenced in a study of early stage breast cancer tumors. Clones were sequenced by immunoSEQ multiplex PCR, and TCRdb holds only the in-frame ones, with some missing. The sample yields tens of thousands of clones, approximately 79% seen once. Sequencing was carried out using blood. These receptors were obtained from a person aged 55 to 75 with breast cancer.

This sequence joins TRBV11-3 and TRBJ2-1; 8 nucleotides match TRBD2. CDR3 size: 16 residues. Germline V gene lookup returns CDR1 SGHNT and CDR2 YENEEA. Trimming removed 5 bases from V and 4 bases from J; junction bases left unmatched: 10. DNA for the CDR3: TGTGCCAGCAGCCGGAGGATTTCGGGGGGGTACAATGAGCAGTTCTTC. The encoded protein is CASSRRISGGYNEQFF.

This clone was seen only once. This rearrangement joins TRBV2 to TRBJ2-5; TRBD1 or TRBD2 may be the D gene (5 bases each). The CDR3 loop spans 16 amino acids. In germline, CDR1 is SNHLY, CDR2 FYNNEI. Trimming removed 8 bases at V and 4 bases at J, with 23 bases between. The DNA of the CDR3 is TGTGCCAGCTGGACACTAGGTGGCTTGCAGCGAGAGACCCAGTACTTC. Residues: CASWTLGGLQRETQYF. Filled out from reference TRBV2 and TRBJ2-5, the complete variable domain reads EPEVTQTPSHQVTQMGQEVILRCVPISNHLYFYWYRQILGQKVEFLVSFYNNEISEKSEIFDDQFSVERPDGSNFTLKIRSTKLEDSAMYFCASWTLGGLQRETQYFGPGTRLLVL.

The sample holds a few counts of this clone. The chain links TRBV6-5 to TRBJ1-2, with a tentative D call TRBD1 (6 bases). The CDR3 is 15 residues long. Germline lookup yields CDR1 MNHEY and CDR2 SVGAGI. Trimming cost V 6 bases and J 5 bases, with 19 bases left between them. DNA for the CDR3: TGTGCCAGCAGGGACGGGGGGGGCGGCGGTTATGGCTACACCTTC. Translated: CASRDGGGGGYGYTF.

The rearrangement joins TRBV9 to TRBJ2-5; 12 bases agree with TRBD2. The J segment lost 4 bases and the V segment lost 2 bases, leaving 6 bases of the junction unmatched. Germline CDR1 reads SGDLS; CDR2 reads YYNGEE. The CDR3 has 16 residues. The DNA of the CDR3 is TGTGCCAGCAGCGTCCTAGCGGGAGGGATCGGAGAGACCCAGTACTTC. This encodes CASSVLAGGIGETQYF.

The rearrangement joins TRBV2 to TRBJ2-5; D might be TRBD1 (5 bases). The germline CDR1 and CDR2 sequences are SNHLY and FYNNEI. Trimming removed 1 base from V and 5 bases from J, with 8 bases in between. The CDR3 extends over 13 amino acids. This CDR3 is CASSEEQEETQYF. The CDR3 bases are TGTGCCAGCAGTGAAGAACAGGAGGAGACCCAGTACTTC.

J is TRBJ2-7 and V is TRBV28, with D perhaps matching TRBD1 (5 bases). V lost 5 bases to trimming and J lost 3 bases, with 17 bases between them. Germline loops: CDR1 MDHEN, CDR2 SYDVKM. The CDR3 consists of 15 residues. Here the CDR3 DNA reads TGTGCCAGCAGTCCCCCAGGGCAGGCCAACTACGAGCAGTACTTC. It specifies CASSPPGQANYEQYF.

The chain has TRBV4-1 and TRBJ1-4; the D gene is possibly TRBD1 (6 bases). Trimming shortened V by 4 bases and J by 4 bases, and 13 bases separated the two germline ends. The CDR3 sequence is 15 residues long. Germline-derived CDR1 and CDR2 are MGHRA and YSYEKL. The CDR3 protein is CASSRQDSSNEKLFF. CDR3 DNA: TGCGCCAGCAGCCGCCAGGACAGTAGTAATGAAAAACTGTTTTTT.

The chain combines TRBV6-1 with TRBJ2-3; D remains ambiguous. Germline CDR1 MNHNS, CDR2 SASEGT. Deletions cut 3 bases from V and 2 bases from J, with 12 bases between. This CDR3 is 15 amino acids long. CDR3 amino acids: CASSDPPLITDTQYF. The CDR3 bases are TGTGCCAGCAGTGATCCCCCCCTAATCACAGATACGCAGTATTTT.

This clone appeared once. The chain employs TRBV7-2 and TRBJ2-3, with TRBD1 as a possible D gene (6 bases). Germline CDR1 is SGHTA and CDR2 is FQGNSA. V was pared by 1 base and J by 1 base, with 9 bases between. The CDR3 has 15 residues. CDR3 protein: CASSLGGHRTDTQYF. CDR3 nucleotides: TGTGCCAGCAGCTTAGGGGGACACCGCACAGATACGCAGTATTTT.

V usage is TRBV29-1 and J usage is TRBJ2-5; 9 bases match TRBD2. The assigned J gene may be wrong: the sequence end matches TRBJ2-7 better. Germline CDR1 and CDR2: SQVTM and ANQGSEA. The CDR3 covers 15 residues. The CDR3 protein is CSVGVASGILGEQYF. The CDR3 region has the DNA TGCAGCGTTGGGGTGGCTAGCGGGATTTTAGGCGAGCAGTACTTC.

This chain joins TRBV5-1 and TRBJ2-7; 7 bases are a match to TRBD2. V was pared by 0 bases and J by 7 bases, with 10 bases of the junction left unmatched. Germline CDR1 reads SGHRS; CDR2 reads YFSETQ. The CDR3 covers 15 residues. CDR3: CASSLEVRVAGEQYF. DNA of the CDR3: TGCGCCAGCAGCTTGGAGGTCAGGGTAGCGGGTGAGCAGTACTTC.

The J gene is TRBJ1-1, the V gene TRBV5-1; tentative D call: TRBD1 (6 bases). Trimming cost V 4 bases and J 1 base, with 20 bases left between them. The CDR3 sequence is 17 residues long. Germline CDR1 and CDR2: SGHRS and YFSETQ. CDR3 in DNA: TGCGCCAGCAGCACCGTCGGGGGCGGGGGCCAGAACACTGAAGCTTTCTTT. As protein: CASSTVGGGGQNTEAFF.